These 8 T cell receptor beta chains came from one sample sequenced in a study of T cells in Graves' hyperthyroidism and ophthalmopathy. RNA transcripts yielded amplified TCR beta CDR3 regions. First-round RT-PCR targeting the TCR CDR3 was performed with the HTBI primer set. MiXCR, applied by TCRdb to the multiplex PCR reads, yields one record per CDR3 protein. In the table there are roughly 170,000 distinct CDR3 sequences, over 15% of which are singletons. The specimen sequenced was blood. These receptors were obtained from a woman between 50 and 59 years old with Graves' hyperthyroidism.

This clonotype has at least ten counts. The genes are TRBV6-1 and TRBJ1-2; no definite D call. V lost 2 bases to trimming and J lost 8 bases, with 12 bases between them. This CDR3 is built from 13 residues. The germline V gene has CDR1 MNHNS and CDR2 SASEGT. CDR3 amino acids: CASSEWAFEGYTF. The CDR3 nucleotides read TGTGCCAGCAGTGAATGGGCTTTCGAGGGCTACACCTTC.

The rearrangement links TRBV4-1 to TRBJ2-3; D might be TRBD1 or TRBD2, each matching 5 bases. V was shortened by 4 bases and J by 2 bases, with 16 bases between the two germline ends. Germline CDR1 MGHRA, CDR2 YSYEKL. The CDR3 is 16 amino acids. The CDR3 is CASSPYLGVNTDTQYF. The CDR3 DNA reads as TGCGCCAGCAGCCCGTACCTGGGGGTAAACACAGATACGCAGTATTTT.

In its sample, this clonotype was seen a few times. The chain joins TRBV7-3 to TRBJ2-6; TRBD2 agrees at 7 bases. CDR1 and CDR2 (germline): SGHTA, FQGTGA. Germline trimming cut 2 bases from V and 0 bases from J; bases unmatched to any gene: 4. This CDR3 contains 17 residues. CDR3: CASSLVAGVSGANVLTF. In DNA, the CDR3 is TGTGCCAGCAGCTTAGTGGCGGGGGTCTCTGGGGCCAACGTCCTGACTTTC.

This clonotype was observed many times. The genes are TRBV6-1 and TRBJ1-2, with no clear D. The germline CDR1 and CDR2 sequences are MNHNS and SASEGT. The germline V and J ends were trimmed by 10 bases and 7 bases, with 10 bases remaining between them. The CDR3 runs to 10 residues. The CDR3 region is CATSAGGYTF. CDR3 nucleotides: TGTGCCACATCGGCGGGTGGCTACACCTTC.

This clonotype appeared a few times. Here the CDR3 DNA reads TGCAGTGCTAGAGGCAACGGGGGGGCCGCAGATACGCAGTATTTT. This translates into CSARGNGGAADTQYF. This chain links TRBV20-1 with TRBJ2-3, with 8 bases matching TRBD2. Germline V gene sequence: CDR1 DFQATT, CDR2 SNEGSKA (reference sequence). The trim removed 1 base at V and 4 bases at J, leaving 7 bases unmatched. The CDR3 spans 15 residues.

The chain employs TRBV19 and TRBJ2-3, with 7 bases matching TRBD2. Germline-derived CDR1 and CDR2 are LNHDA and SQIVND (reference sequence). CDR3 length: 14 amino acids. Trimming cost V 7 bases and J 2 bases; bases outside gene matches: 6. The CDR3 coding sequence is TGTGCCAGTAAACAGCGGGGCTACACAGATACGCAGTATTTT. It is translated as CASKQRGYTDTQYF.

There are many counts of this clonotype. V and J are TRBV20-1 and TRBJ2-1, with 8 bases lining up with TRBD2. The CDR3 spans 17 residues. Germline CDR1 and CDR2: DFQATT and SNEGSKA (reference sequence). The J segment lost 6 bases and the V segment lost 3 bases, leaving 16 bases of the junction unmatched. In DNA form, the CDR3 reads TGCAGTGCTAGTTCGCCCTGGGCTGGCGGGGGGTTCAATGAGCAGTTCTTC. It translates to CSASSPWAGGGFNEQFF.

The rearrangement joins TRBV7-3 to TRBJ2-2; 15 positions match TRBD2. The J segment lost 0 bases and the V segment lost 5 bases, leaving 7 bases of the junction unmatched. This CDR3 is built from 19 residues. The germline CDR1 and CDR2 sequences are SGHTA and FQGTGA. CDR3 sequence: CASSRWTSGRVSNTGELFF. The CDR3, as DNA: TGTGCCAGCAGCCGTTGGACTAGCGGGAGGGTTTCGAACACCGGGGAGCTGTTTTTT.